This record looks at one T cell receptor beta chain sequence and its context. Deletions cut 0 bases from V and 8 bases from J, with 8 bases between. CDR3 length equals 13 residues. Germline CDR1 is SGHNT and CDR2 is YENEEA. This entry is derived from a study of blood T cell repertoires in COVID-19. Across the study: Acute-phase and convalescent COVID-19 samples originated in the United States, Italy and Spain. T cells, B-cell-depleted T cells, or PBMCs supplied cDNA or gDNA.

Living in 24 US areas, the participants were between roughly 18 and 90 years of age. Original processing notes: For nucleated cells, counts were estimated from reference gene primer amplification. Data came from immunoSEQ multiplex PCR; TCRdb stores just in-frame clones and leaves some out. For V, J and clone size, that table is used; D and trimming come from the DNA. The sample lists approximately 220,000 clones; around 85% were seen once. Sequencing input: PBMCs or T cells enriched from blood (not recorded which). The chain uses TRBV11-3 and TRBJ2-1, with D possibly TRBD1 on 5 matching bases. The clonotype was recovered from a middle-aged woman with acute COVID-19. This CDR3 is CASSLDRAYEQFF. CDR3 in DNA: TGTGCCAGCAGCTTAGACAGGGCCTATGAGCAGTTCTTC.